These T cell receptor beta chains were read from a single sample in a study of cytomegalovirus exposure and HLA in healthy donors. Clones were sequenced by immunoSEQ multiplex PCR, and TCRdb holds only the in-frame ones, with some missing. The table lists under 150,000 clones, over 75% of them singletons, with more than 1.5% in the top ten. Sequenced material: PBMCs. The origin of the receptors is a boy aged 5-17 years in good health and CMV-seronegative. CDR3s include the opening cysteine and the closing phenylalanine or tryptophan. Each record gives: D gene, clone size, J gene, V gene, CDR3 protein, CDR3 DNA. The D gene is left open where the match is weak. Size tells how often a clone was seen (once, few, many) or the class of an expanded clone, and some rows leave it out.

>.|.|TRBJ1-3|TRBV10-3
CAITGGNTIYF
TGTGCCATCACAGGAGGAAACACCATATATTTT
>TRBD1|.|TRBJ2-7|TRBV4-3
CASSHRAGGGKTYEQYF
TGCGCCAGCAGCCACCGGGCAGGGGGCGGAAAAACCTACGAGCAGTACTTC
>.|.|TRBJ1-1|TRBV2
CASIVLANTEAFF
TGTGCCAGCATCGTGTTGGCGAACACTGAAGCTTTCTTT
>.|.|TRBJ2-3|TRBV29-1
CSVDQGSDTQYF
TGCAGCGTTGACCAGGGGTCAGATACGCAGTATTTT
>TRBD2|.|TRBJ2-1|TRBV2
CASTREGLAGGRYNEQFF
TGTGCCAGCACCAGAGAGGGACTAGCGGGAGGGAGGTACAATGAGCAGTTCTTC
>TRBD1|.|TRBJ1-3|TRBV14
CASSEKQGAYGNTIYF
TGTGCCAGCAGTGAGAAACAGGGGGCCTATGGAAACACCATATATTTT
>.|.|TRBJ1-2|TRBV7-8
CASSLDGVREGYTF
TGTGCCAGCAGCTTAGATGGGGTTCGGGAGGGCTACACCTTC
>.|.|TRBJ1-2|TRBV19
CASSMERDSYGYTF
TGTGCCAGTAGTATGGAGCGAGACAGTTATGGCTACACCTTC
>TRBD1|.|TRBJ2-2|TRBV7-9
CASSPRGQGTNTGELFF
TGTGCCAGCAGCCCGAGGGGACAGGGTACGAACACCGGGGAGCTGTTTTTT
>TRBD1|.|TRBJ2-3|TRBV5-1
CASSDGTAHFGTQYF
TGCGCCAGCAGCGATGGGACAGCCCATTTTGGTACGCAGTATTTT
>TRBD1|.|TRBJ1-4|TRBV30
CAWRPGQSTNEKLFF
TGTGCCTGGAGGCCGGGACAGTCAACTAATGAAAAACTGTTTTTT
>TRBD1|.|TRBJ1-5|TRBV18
CASSPTGDSNQPQHF
TGTGCCAGCTCACCGACAGGGGATAGCAATCAGCCCCAGCATTTT
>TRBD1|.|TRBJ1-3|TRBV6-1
CASSEQGASGNTIYF
TGTGCCAGCAGTGAGCAGGGGGCTTCTGGAAACACCATATATTTT
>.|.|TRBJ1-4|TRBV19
CASSSSGGAGKLFF
TGTGCCAGTAGTTCTTCGGGGGGCGCAGGGAAACTGTTTTTT
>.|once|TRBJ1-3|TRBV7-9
CASSRWRDSGNTIYF
TGTGCCAGCAGCCGATGGAGGGACTCTGGAAACACCATATATTTT
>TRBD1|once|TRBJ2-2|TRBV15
CATSRDPGQRNTGELFF
TGTGCCACCAGCAGAGATCCGGGACAGAGGAACACCGGGGAGCTGTTTTTT
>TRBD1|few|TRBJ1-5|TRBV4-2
CASSQDGGQRGNQPQHF
TGTGCCAGCAGCCAAGATGGGGGACAGCGGGGCAATCAGCCCCAGCATTTT
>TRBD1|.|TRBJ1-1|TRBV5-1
CASSPRGRRLLNTEAFF
TGCGCCAGCAGCCCCAGGGGGCGACGACTCCTGAACACTGAAGCTTTCTTT